This T cell receptor beta chain came from a study of spatial heterogeneity in lung cancer. The study, taken as a whole, reports: The study found that expanded intratumoral alpha and beta TCR counts tracked tumor mutation counts.

Trimming removed 7 bases at V and 3 bases at J, with 17 bases between. CDR3 length equals 15 residues. Germline loops: CDR1 MNHNS, CDR2 SASEGT. This clonotype came up many times. What it binds is not known. Every individual TCR cDNA molecule carried its own unique molecular identifier, which allowed correction of PCR and sequencing errors. Each CDR3 protein is one row after TCRdb ran MiXCR on the 5' RACE reads. The table shows approximately 94,000 distinct CDR3 sequences, with approximately 4% occurring only once. Sample time point: sample taken at primary tumor resection. The input material, whole RNA from tumor, nontumor lung or frozen PBMC, was sequenced unsorted.

This sequence was found in a male donor with early-stage non-small cell lung cancer. Sequenced here: lung tumor tissue, sampled at surgery. V usage is TRBV6-1 and J usage is TRBJ2-3, with D maybe TRBD1 (5 bases). As DNA, the CDR3 is TGTGCCAGCATCCGGGCACAGGTGGAGACAGATACGCAGTATTTT. It translates to CASIRAQVETDTQYF.